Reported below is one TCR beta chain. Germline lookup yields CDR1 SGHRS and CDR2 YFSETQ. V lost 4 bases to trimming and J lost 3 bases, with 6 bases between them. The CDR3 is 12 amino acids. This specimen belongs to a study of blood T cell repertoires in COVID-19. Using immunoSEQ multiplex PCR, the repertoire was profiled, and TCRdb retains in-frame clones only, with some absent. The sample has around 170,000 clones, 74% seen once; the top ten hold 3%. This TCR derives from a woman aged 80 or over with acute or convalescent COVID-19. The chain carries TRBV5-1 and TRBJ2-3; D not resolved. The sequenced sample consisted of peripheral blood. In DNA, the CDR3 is TGCGCCAGCAGCCTACCAACAGATACGCAGTATTTT. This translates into CASSLPTDTQYF.